The clone carrying this T cell receptor (beta chain) was counted at least ten times. These data originate in a study of blood T cell repertoires in COVID-19. The overall study: Italy, Spain and the United States were the sources of the convalescent and acute COVID-19 samples. PBMCs, B-cell-depleted T cells, or T cells were the source of the cDNA or gDNA that made up the material.

With 4 bases clipped from V and 0 bases from J, the junction kept 2 bases outside the gene matches. The germline V gene has CDR1 WSHSY and CDR2 SAAADI. This CDR3 has 15 amino acids. The repertoire was sequenced with immunoSEQ multiplex PCR; TCRdb's copy has only in-frame clones and lacks some. The table records 230,000 or so clones, nearly 90% of them present only once. The clonotype comes from a woman in her fifties or sixties with COVID-19, enrolled during active disease. The gene calls are TRBV10-2 and TRBJ1-4; TRBD1 matches 7 bases. Sequencing was performed on peripheral blood. CDR3 residues: CASSGGQSTNEKLFF. In nucleotides, the CDR3 is TGCGCCAGCAGTGGGGGACAGTCAACTAATGAAAAACTGTTTTTT.